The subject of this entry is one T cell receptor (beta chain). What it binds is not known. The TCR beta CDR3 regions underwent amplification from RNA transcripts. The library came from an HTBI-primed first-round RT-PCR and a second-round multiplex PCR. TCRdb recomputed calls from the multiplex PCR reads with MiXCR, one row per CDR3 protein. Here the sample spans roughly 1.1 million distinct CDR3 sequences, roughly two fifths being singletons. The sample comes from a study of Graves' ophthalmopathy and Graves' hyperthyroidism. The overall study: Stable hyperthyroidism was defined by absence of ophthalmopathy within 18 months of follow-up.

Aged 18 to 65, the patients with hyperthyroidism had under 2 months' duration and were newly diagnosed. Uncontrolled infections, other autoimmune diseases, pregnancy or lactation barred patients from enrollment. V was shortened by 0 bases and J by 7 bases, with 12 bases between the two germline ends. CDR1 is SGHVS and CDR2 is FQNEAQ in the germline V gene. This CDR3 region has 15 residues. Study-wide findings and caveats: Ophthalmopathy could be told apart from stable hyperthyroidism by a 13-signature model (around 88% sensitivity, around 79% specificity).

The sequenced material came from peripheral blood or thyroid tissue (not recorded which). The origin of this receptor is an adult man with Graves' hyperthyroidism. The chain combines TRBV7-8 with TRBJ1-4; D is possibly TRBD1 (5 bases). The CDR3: CASSLALSGAEKLFF. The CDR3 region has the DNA TGTGCCAGCAGCTTAGCCCTGTCCGGGGCTGAAAAACTGTTTTTT.